The entry below gives a single T cell receptor beta chain sequence along with its context. Its antigen is still unknown. The V gene lost 0 bases and the J gene lost 2 bases, with 17 bases spanning the gap. The germline gives CDR1 LNHNV, CDR2 YYDKDF (reference sequence). The CDR3 extends over 17 amino acids. The data are from a study of cytomegalovirus exposure and HLA in healthy donors. Study background: A subsequent analysis reported that the 110 or so validation repertoires were produced on the same platform that had also been used for the roughly 700 first-cohort repertoires.

Findings and limits, study-wide: The study designated about 160 TCR beta chains cytomegalovirus-associated. As was reported, the classifier diagnosed cytomegalovirus status with high specificity and sensitivity. Some public TCRs appeared in many individuals, while most sequences were rare.

This table comes from immunoSEQ multiplex PCR, and its TCRdb copy is limited to in-frame clones, with some not included. This sample has around 100,000 clones, with 85% found just once. This TCR derives from a man between 18 and 29 years old in good health and CMV-seropositive. Sequencing was done on a sample of PBMCs. V usage is TRBV15 and J usage is TRBJ2-7; perhaps TRBD2 as D (7 bases). CDR3 amino acids: CATSRDGGGSLPYEQYF. The CDR3 bases are TGTGCCACCAGCAGAGATGGGGGCGGGAGTCTCCCCTACGAGCAGTACTTC.